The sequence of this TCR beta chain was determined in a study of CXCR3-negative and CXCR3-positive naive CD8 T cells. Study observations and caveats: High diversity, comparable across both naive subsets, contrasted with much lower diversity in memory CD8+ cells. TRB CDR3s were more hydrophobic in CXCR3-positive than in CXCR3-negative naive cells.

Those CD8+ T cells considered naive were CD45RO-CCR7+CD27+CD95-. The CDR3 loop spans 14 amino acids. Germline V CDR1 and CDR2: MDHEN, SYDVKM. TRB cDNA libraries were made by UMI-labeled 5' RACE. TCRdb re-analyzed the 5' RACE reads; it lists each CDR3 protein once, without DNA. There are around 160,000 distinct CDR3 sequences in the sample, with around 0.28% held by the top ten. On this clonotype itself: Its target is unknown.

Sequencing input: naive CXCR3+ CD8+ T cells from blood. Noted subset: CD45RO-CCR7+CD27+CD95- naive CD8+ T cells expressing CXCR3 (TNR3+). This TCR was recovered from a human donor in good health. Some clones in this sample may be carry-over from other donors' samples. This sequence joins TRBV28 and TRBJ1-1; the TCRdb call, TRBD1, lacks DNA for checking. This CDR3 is CASSFETGVTEAFF.